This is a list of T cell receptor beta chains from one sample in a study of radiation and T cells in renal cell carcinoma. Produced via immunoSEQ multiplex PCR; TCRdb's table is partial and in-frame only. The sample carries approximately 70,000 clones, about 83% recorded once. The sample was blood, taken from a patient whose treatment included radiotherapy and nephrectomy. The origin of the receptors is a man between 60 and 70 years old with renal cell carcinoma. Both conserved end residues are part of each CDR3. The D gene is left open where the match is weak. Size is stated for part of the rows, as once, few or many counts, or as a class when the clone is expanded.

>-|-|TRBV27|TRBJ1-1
TGTGCCAGCAGTATCCCAGGGTCGAGAGCTTTCTTT
CASSIPGSRAFF
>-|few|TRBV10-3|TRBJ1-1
TGTGCCATCAGTGAATTTGCAATCGGGGACACTGAAGCTTTCTTT
CAISEFAIGDTEAFF
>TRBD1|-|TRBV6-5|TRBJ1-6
TGTGCCAGCAGTTCTCGACAGGGGGATTCACCCCTCCACTTT
CASSSRQGDSPLHF
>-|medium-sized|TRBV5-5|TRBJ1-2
TGTGCCAGCAGCTTAACAGGGAGTGGCTACACCTTC
CASSLTGSGYTF
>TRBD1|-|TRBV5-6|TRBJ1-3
TGTGCCAGCAGCTGGACAGGGGGTTTTGGAAACACCATATATTTT
CASSWTGGFGNTIYF
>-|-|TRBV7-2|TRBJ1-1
TGTGCCAGCAGCTTAGAGGGTAGGGTGAGGGAGACTGAAGCTTTCTTT
CASSLEGRVRETEAFF
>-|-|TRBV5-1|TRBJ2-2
TGCGCCAGCAGCACCGGGATTTACACCGGGGAGCTGTTTTTT
CASSTGIYTGELFF
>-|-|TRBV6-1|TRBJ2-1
TGTGCCAGCAGTGATCATAAGCGGAATGAGCAGTTCTTC
CASSDHKRNEQFF
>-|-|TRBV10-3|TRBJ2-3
TGTGCCATCAGTGAGTCGAAAGGGGGTAGAACAGATACGCAGTATTTT
CAISESKGGRTDTQYF
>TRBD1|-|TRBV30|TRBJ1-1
TGTGCCTGGAGTACCGTCCGGGGACAGGGGACTGAAGCTTTCTTT
CAWSTVRGQGTEAFF
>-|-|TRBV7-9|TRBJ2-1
TGTGCCAGCAGCCCAGGATCTAGCTTCAATGAGCAGTTCTTC
CASSPGSSFNEQFF
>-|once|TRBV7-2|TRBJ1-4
TGTGCCAGCAGCGAACCAGGGGAGGGTGAAAAACTGTTTTTT
CASSEPGEGEKLFF
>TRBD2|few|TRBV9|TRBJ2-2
TGTGCCAGCAGCGTAGGTCCAGCGGGGGACACCGGGGAGCTGTTTTTT
CASSVGPAGDTGELFF
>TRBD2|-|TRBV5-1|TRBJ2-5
TGCGCCAGCAGCTTGGGACTAGCGGGAGAGGAGACCCAGTACTTC
CASSLGLAGEETQYF
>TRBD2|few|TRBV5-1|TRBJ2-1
TGCGCCAGCAGCTTCGGACTAGTTTCCTACAATGAGCAGTTCTTC
CASSFGLVSYNEQFF
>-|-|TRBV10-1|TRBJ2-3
TGCGCCAGCAGTGAGGGGCTAGTTCTGGCAGATACGCAGTATTTT
CASSEGLVLADTQYF
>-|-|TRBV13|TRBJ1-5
TGTGCCAGCCCTCAGCTGGGCATTTATAGCAATCAGCCCCAGCATTTT
CASPQLGIYSNQPQHF
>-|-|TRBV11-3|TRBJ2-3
TGTGCCACGGGGCTCCCGTCCCCCGAATTGCAGTATTTT
CATGLPSPELQYF
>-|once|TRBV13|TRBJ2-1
TGTGCCAGCAGCGGGGCAACCTACAATGAGCAGTTCTTC
CASSGATYNEQFF
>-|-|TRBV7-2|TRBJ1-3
TGTGCCAGCAGCTTAGGGACAAGGACTGGAAACACCATATATTTT
CASSLGTRTGNTIYF
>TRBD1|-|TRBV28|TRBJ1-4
TGTGCCAGCAGCATACCGGGACAGGGGGAAGAAAAACTGTTTTTT
CASSIPGQGEEKLFF
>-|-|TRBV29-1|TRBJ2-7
TGCAGCGTTGAAGGTCAGGGTAACTACGAGCAGTACTTC
CSVEGQGNYEQYF
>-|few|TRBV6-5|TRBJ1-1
TGTGCCAGCAGTTACTCGGGGGGAAGGAATGAAGCTTTCTTT
CASSYSGGRNEAFF
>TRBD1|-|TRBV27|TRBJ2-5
TGTGCCAGCAGTCCATCGACAGGGTCGGGGGAGACCCAGTACTTC
CASSPSTGSGETQYF
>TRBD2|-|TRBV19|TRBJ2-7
TGTGCCAGTAGTATGGGACTAGCGGGGGGAAGCGAGCAGTACTTC
CASSMGLAGGSEQYF
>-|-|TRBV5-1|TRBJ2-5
TGCGCCAGCAGCTTGAAGATGAGCCGCCAAGAGACCCAGTACTTC
CASSLKMSRQETQYF
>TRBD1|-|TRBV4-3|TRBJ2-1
TGCGCCAGCAGCCAAGGAGGGGGCCCCTACAATGAGCAGTTCTTC
CASSQGGGPYNEQFF
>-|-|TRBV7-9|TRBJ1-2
TGTGCCAGCAGCTTAGCTGTGATTAGGGGCCAGGATGGCTACACCTTC
CASSLAVIRGQDGYTF
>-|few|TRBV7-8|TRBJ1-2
TGTGCCAGCAGCTTAGGCAGGTGGGAGGGGGGCTACACCTTC
CASSLGRWEGGYTF
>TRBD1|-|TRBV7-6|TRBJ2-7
TGTGCCAGCAGCTTAGTCCCGGGACAGGGTGGCTACGAGCAGTACTTC
CASSLVPGQGGYEQYF
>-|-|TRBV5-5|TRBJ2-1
TGTGCCAGCAGCACTCTTACGGGACACCCCTACAATGAGCAGTTCTTC
CASSTLTGHPYNEQFF
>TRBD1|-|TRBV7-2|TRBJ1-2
TGTGCCAGCAGTCCTGGGGACAGGGTCGTTGGCTACACCTTC
CASSPGDRVVGYTF
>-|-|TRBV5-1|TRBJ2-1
TGCGCCAGCAGCCCGGGGGGCCCCTCCTACAATGAGCAGTTCTTC
CASSPGGPSYNEQFF
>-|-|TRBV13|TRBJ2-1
TGTGCCAGCAGCTTAACACCCAGGGGAGATGAGCAGTTCTTC
CASSLTPRGDEQFF
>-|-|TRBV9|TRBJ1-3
TGTGCCAGCAGTCGAACAGCGCTCTCTGGAAACACCATATATTTT
CASSRTALSGNTIYF
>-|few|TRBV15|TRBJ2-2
TGTGCCACCAGTGGGCGAGAGAACACCGGGGAGCTGTTTTTT
CATSGRENTGELFF
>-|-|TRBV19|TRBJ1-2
TGTGCCAGTAGTATGGGGACCACCTATGGCTACACCTTC
CASSMGTTYGYTF
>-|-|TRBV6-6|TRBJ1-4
TGTGCCAGCAGAGATGGGGGGGGGAGTGAAAAACTGTTTTTT
CASRDGGGSEKLFF
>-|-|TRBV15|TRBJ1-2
TGTGCCACCAGCAGGCTGGGACCGTCCTATGGCTACACCTTC
CATSRLGPSYGYTF
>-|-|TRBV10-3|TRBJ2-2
TGTGCCATCAGTGATGTTCAGGTTAACACCGGGGAGCTGTTTTTT
CAISDVQVNTGELFF
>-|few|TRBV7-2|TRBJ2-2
TGTGCCAGCAGCCTAGGCAGGGGAGACACCGGGGAGCTGTTTTTT
CASSLGRGDTGELFF
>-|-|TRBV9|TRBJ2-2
TGTGCCAGCGGCGAACAGGGTGATATTGTTGGCGGGGAGCTGTTTTTT
CASGEQGDIVGGELFF
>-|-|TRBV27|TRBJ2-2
TGTGCCAGCACCAAGACAGCGAACACCGGGGAGCTGTTTTTT
CASTKTANTGELFF
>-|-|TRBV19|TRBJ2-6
TGTGCCAGTGGACTCTCCAACCTCTGGGCCAACGTCCTGACTTTC
CASGLSNLWANVLTF
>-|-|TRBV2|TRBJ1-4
TGTGCCAGCAGTGAAGGTGAAAAACTGTTTTTT
CASSEGEKLFF
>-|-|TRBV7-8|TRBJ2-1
TGTGCCAGCAGTGTACAGGTAGCGTACAATGAGCAGTTCTTC
CASSVQVAYNEQFF
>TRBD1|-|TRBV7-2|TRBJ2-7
TGTGCCAGCAGTATAGGACAGGGGGCCTCCTACGAGCAGTACTTC
CASSIGQGASYEQYF
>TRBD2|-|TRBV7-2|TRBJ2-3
TGTGCCAGCAGCTTAACTAGCGGGGGCCTGGCAGATACGCAGTATTTT
CASSLTSGGLADTQYF
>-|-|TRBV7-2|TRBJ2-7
TGTGCCAGCAGCTTAGTGGGGTCAGGGTCCTACGAGCAGTACTTC
CASSLVGSGSYEQYF
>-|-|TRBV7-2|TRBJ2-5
TGTGCCAGCAGCGGGTATCCCTGGGAGCAGACCCAGTACTTC
CASSGYPWEQTQYF
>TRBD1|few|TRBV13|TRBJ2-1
TGTGCCAGCAGGTCGACAGGGAACTACAATGAGCAGTTCTTC
CASRSTGNYNEQFF
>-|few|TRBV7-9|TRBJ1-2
TGTGCCAGCAGCTTAGTTTCGGGGGTTAAGGGCTACACCTTC
CASSLVSGVKGYTF
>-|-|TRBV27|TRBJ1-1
TGTGCCAGCAGTATCCGGGACCCTAACACTGAAGCTTTCTTT
CASSIRDPNTEAFF
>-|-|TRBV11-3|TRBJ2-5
TGTGCCAGCAGCTCCGGACAGTTGGGGGAGACCCAGTACTTC
CASSSGQLGETQYF
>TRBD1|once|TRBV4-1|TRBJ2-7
TGCGCCAGCAGCCAAGATTTAGGCCAGGGGGCAAAGTACTTC
CASSQDLGQGAKYF
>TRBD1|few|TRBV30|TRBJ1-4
TGTGCCTGGAGGAAGGGGACAGGGGGGAGTGGTGCTAATGAAAAACTGTTTTTT
CAWRKGTGGSGANEKLFF
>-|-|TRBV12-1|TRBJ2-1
TGTGCCAGCAGCTTTGCCGGGCAAATTTACTATAGCGGGGCTTTCTACAATGAGCAGTTCTTC
CASSFAGQIYYSGAFYNEQFF
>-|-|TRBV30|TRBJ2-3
TGTGCCTCGGAAGGCGGAGGCCATACGCAGTATTTT
CASEGGGHTQYF
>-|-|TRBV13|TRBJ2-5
TGTGCCAGCAGCCCAGGGACAACATGGGCGGCCCAGTACTTC
CASSPGTTWAAQYF